The TCR beta chain described here comes from a study of blood T cell repertoires in COVID-19. Germline loops: CDR1 SGHRS, CDR2 YFSETQ. The junction had 4 bases not matched to a gene; V was cut back by 2 bases and J by 4 bases. This CDR3 is 14 amino acids long. How the authors handled the data: Cell counts per sample came from amplifying reference gene primers. The assay was immunoSEQ multiplex PCR, and TCRdb's table has in-frame clones only and misses some. V and J calls plus clone size are reproduced from that table; the DNA served to infer D and trimming. The table lists about 110,000 clones, more than 65% of them singletons.

This clonotype was sampled from a woman older than 75 with active or convalescent COVID-19. The chain joins TRBV5-1 to TRBJ1-2; 8 nucleotides align to TRBD1. What was sequenced was peripheral blood. CDR3 coding DNA: TGCGCCAGCAGCTTATTGGACAGGGTCTATGGCTACACCTTC. Amino acids: CASSLLDRVYGYTF.